This TCR beta chain was found in a study of neoadjuvant anti-PD-1 for oral cavity cancer. Findings and limits, study-wide: Non-responders to neoadjuvant nivolumab had significantly more clonal PBMC T cells than responders.

Time point specified: after neoadjuvant nivolumab, at surgical resection. PBMCs were not maintained or expanded in culture before analysis. This CDR3 has 15 residues. J gave up 3 bases and V 0 bases, and 4 bases lay outside the gene matches. Germline CDR1 is GTSNPN and CDR2 is SVGIG (reference sequence). Using immunoSEQ multiplex PCR, the repertoire was profiled, and TCRdb retains in-frame clones only, with some absent. The data hold around 13,000 clones, with roughly 71% observed a single time. This clone was seen a handful of times. Antigen specificity is unknown. The source of this sequence is a person aged 40 to 85 with oral cavity squamous cell carcinoma. Sample: PBMCs, taken after nivolumab (anti-PD-1) treatment. This sequence joins TRBV30 and TRBJ1-4, with 7 bases fitting TRBD1. The CDR3 is CAWSVGGQPNEKLFF. CDR3 bases: TGTGCCTGGAGTGTAGGGGGACAGCCTAATGAAAAACTGTTTTTT. Combining the CDR3 with reference TRBV30 and TRBJ1-4 gives the whole variable domain SQTIHQWPATLVQPVGSPLSLECTVEGTSNPNLYWYRQAAGRGLQLLFYSVGIGQISSEVPQNLSASRPQDRQFILSSKKLLLSDSGFYLCAWSVGGQPNEKLFFGSGTQLSVL.